A single sample gave rise to the 19 T cell receptor beta chains below, sequenced in a study of shared clonotypes between healthy human individuals. Sequencing was performed with immunoSEQ multiplex PCR; in TCRdb, only in-frame clones are kept and a portion is missing. The sample consists of more than 900,000 clones, about 80% of them appearing once. Sequenced input: memory CD4+ T cells from PBMCs. Subset meaning: CD45RA-negative fraction. The receptors derive from a man aged 18 to 30 in good health. Some clones in this sample may be carry-over from other donors' samples.

The rearrangement joins TRBV10-3 to TRBJ1-5; D ambiguous. Germline V gene data show CDR1 as ENHRY and CDR2 as SYGVKD. This CDR3 is built from 14 residues. V lost 5 bases and J lost 1, with 9 bases in between. CDR3 in DNA: TGTGCCATCAGTCCGGACCGAAGCAATCAGCCCCAGCATTTT. Translation gives CAISPDRSNQPQHF.

The V gene is TRBV7-3, the J gene TRBJ1-1; D might be TRBD1 (5 bases). The V end lost 3 bases, the J end lost 5 bases, and 13 bases lay between the germline ends. CDR1 SGHTA and CDR2 FQGTGA come from the germline V gene. CDR3 length: 14 residues. CDR3 in amino acids: CASSFSGSGTEAFF. The CDR3, as DNA: TGTGCCAGCAGCTTTTCAGGGTCGGGAACTGAAGCTTTCTTT.

This clone occurred a few times. The V gene is TRBV10-3, the J gene TRBJ2-5; D gene uncertain. CDR1 is ENHRY and CDR2 is SYGVKD in the germline V gene. V was pared by 3 bases and J by 2 bases, with 13 bases between. The CDR3 runs 15 residues. Here the CDR3 DNA reads TGTGCCATCAGTGAACAGCCAGGAACACAAGAGACCCAGTACTTC. It codes for CAISEQPGTQETQYF.

This clone was observed a single time. The rearrangement links TRBV11-1 to TRBJ2-1; perhaps D is TRBD1 or TRBD2 (7 bases each). Germline V gives CDR1 SGHAT, CDR2 FQDESV (reference sequence). This CDR3 spans 15 amino acids. The V end lost 5 bases, the J end lost 5 bases, and 16 bases lay between the germline ends. The CDR3 nucleotides are TGTGCCAGCAGCCGGGGGGACAGCACCCACAATGAGCAGTTCTTC. This translates into CASSRGDSTHNEQFF.

This clone showed up just once. The CDR3 is CASSLGSGSYRDEQYF. CDR3 DNA sequence: TGTGCCAGCAGTTTGGGTAGCGGGAGTTACAGAGACGAGCAGTACTTC. The J gene is TRBJ2-7, the V gene TRBV28, with 9 bases fitting TRBD2. The junction had 11 bases not matched to a gene; V was cut back by 3 bases and J by 5 bases. The length of the CDR3 is 16 residues. CDR1 and CDR2 from the germline V gene are MDHEN and SYDVKM.

The rearrangement links TRBV28 to TRBJ2-5, with a possible D match to TRBD1 (6 bases). There are 13 residues in the CDR3. Trimming removed 6 bases from V and 3 bases from J, with 11 bases in between. CDR1 is MDHEN and CDR2 is SYDVKM in the germline V gene. CDR3 sequence reads: CASREGGKETQYF. The CDR3 DNA reads TGTGCCAGCAGGGAAGGGGGTAAAGAGACCCAGTACTTC.

V and J are TRBV5-6 and TRBJ1-1, with D possibly matching TRBD1 (6 bases). The CDR3 contains 14 residues. Germline CDR1 reads SGHDT; CDR2 reads YYEEEE. Trimming stripped 4 bases from V and 11 bases from J, with 21 bases between. As DNA, the CDR3 is TGTGCCAGCAGCAGACCCGGGACATCAAGAAGGGCTTTCTTT. This gives the protein CASSRPGTSRRAFF.

The chain uses TRBV28 and TRBJ1-2; no reliable D call. Trimming pared 4 bases from V and 4 bases from J, leaving 7 bases between. Germline lookup yields CDR1 MDHEN and CDR2 SYDVKM. The CDR3 totals 12 residues. The CDR3 reads CASSYKGYGYTF. The CDR3 nucleotides are TGTGCCAGCAGTTATAAGGGCTATGGCTACACCTTC.

Here the CDR3 reads CASSLRQGREQYF. The CDR3 DNA reads TGTGCCAGCAGCTTAAGACAGGGGCGCGAGCAGTACTTC. The rearrangement uses TRBV7-6 and TRBJ2-7, with 8 bases fitting TRBD1. The V gene's germline CDR1 is SGHVS and CDR2 FNYEAQ. Trimming removed 2 bases from V and 6 bases from J; junction bases left unmatched: 3. This CDR3 comprises 13 residues.

This chain joins TRBV11-1 and TRBJ2-7; 9 positions match TRBD1. This CDR3 has 15 amino acids. J gave up 5 bases and V 4 bases, and 9 bases lay outside the gene matches. The germline gives CDR1 SGHAT, CDR2 FQDESV (reference sequence). CDR3 in DNA: TGTGCCAGCAGCTCGATCCGGGACAGGGAAAACGAGCAGTACTTC. Translation: CASSSIRDRENEQYF.

The V gene is TRBV5-1, the J gene TRBJ2-7; 11 bases map to TRBD2. The CDR3 extends over 17 amino acids. With 0 bases clipped from V and 3 bases from J, the junction kept 8 bases outside the gene matches. From germline, CDR1 is SGHRS and CDR2 YFSETQ. The CDR3 reads CASSLGVAGGPVYEQYF. CDR3 bases: TGCGCCAGCAGCTTGGGAGTAGCGGGAGGGCCCGTCTACGAGCAGTACTTC.

This clone showed up many times. This chain connects TRBV11-2 to TRBJ2-2, with a possible D match to TRBD1 (6 bases). The V and J ends lost 5 bases and 6 bases respectively, with 22 bases between them. CDR1 and CDR2 from the germline V gene are SGHAT and FQNNGV. CDR3 length equals 17 residues. The chain's CDR3 is CASSHIQGSRKAGELFF. The CDR3 DNA follows: TGTGCCAGCAGCCATATACAGGGCTCACGTAAGGCCGGGGAGCTGTTTTTT.

This clone was observed once. This chain joins TRBV4-3 and TRBJ2-1, with 10 bases fitting TRBD2. In germline, CDR1 is LGHNA, CDR2 YSLEER. The trim removed 1 base at V and 5 bases at J, leaving 8 bases unmatched. The CDR3 extends over 17 amino acids. The CDR3 here is CASSQGLAGGYHNEQFF. The CDR3 DNA follows: TGCGCCAGCAGCCAAGGCTTAGCGGGAGGTTATCACAATGAGCAGTTCTTC.

This clone appeared a few times. The chain combines TRBV11-2 with TRBJ1-1; 11 bases line up with TRBD1. Germline CDR1 is SGHAT and CDR2 is FQNNGV. This CDR3 is built from 18 residues. The junction had 12 bases not matched to a gene; V was cut back by 5 bases and J by 1 base. This CDR3 reads CASSTRTGGAGENTEAFF. The DNA for the CDR3 is TGTGCCAGCAGCACCCGGACAGGGGGCGCCGGCGAGAACACTGAAGCTTTCTTT.

The J gene is TRBJ2-1, the V gene TRBV29-1, with D possibly being TRBD2 (6 bases). Trimming left V 7 bases short and J 4 bases short, with 20 bases between. Per the germline V gene, CDR1 is SQVTM and CDR2 is ANQGSEA. This CDR3 region has 15 residues. CDR3 nucleotides: TGCAGCGCCAAAAGCCCGGGACTGGGGTACAATGAGCAGTTCTTC. As protein: CSAKSPGLGYNEQFF.

The chain carries TRBV30 and TRBJ2-3; D gene ambiguous. The germline V and J ends were trimmed by 5 bases and 3 bases, with 6 bases remaining between them. Germline values: CDR1 GTSNPN, CDR2 SVGIG (reference sequence). The CDR3 extends over 11 amino acids. CDR3 protein: CAWGITDTQYF. The CDR3, as DNA: TGTGCCTGGGGTATTACAGATACGCAGTATTTT.

The genes are TRBV7-6 and TRBJ2-2, with a weak D call TRBD1 (6 bases). The CDR3 consists of 14 residues. Trimming pared 9 bases from V and 2 bases from J, leaving 13 bases between. Germline V gene sequence: CDR1 SGHVS, CDR2 FNYEAQ. For the CDR3, the DNA is TGTGCCAGTGGAACAGGGACCAACACCGGGGAGCTGTTTTTT. Translated: CASGTGTNTGELFF.

A few counts support this clone. It may be a read error: a sequence one base away is much more abundant. The V call is TRBV5-1, the J call TRBJ1-4; no reliable D call. CDR3 size: 17 residues. Germline CDR1 is SGHRS and CDR2 is YFSETQ. CDR3 loop: CASSLVTGIATNEKLLF. CDR3 nucleotides: TGCGCCAGCAGCTTGGTCACGGGAATAGCAACTAATGAAAAACTGCTTTTT.

This rearrangement joins TRBV5-1 to TRBJ2-7; D possibly corresponds to TRBD2 (7 bases). Germline loops: CDR1 SGHRS, CDR2 YFSETQ. The CDR3 runs 20 residues. Trimming removed 7 bases at V and 1 base at J, with 33 bases between. The chain's CDR3 is CASAKRPPGGRREDSYEQYF. The CDR3 DNA sequence: TGCGCCAGCGCAAAAAGGCCTCCCGGGGGCCGACGGGAGGATTCCTACGAGCAGTACTTC.